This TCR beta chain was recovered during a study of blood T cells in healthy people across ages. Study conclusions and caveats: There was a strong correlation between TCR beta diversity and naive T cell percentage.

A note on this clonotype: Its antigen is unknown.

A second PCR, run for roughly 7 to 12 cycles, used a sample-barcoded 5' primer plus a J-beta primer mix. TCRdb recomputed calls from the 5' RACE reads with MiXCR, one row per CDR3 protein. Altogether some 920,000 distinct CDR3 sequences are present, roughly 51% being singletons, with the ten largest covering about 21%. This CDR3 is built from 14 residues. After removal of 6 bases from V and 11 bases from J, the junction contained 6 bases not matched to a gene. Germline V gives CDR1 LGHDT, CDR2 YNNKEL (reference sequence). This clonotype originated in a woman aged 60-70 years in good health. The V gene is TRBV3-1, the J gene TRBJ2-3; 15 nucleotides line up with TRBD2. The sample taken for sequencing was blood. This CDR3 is CASRSGLAGGEQYF. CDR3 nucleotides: TGTGCCAGCAGGTCGGGACTAGCGGGAGGCGAGCAGTATTTT.